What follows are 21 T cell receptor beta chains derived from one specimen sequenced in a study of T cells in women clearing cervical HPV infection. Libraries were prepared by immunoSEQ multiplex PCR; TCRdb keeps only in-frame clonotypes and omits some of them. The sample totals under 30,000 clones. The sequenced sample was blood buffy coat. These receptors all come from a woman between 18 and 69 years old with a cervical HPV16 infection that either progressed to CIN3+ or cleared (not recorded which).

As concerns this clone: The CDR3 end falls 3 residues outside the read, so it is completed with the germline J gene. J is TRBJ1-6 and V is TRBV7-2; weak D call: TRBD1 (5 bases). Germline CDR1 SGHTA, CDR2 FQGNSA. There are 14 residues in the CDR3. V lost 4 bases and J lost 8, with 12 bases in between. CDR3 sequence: CASSSRGWYSPLHF. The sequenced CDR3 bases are TGTGCCAGCAGCTCTCGGGGGTGGTATTCACCC.

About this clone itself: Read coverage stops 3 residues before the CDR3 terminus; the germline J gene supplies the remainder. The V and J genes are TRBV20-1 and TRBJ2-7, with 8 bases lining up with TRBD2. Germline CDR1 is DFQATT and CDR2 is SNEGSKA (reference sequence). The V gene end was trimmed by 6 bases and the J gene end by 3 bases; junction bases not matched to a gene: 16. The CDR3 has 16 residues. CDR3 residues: CSAPLYSGAPFYEQYF. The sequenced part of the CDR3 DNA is TGCAGTGCCCCGCTTTATAGCGGGGCCCCATTCTACGAG.

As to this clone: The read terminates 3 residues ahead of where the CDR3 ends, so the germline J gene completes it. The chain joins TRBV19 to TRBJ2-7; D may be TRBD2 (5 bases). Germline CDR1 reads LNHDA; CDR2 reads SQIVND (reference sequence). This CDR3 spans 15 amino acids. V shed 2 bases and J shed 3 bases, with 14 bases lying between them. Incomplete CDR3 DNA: TGTGCCAGTAGTATATCGGACTCGGCAGGCTACGAG. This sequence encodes CASSISDSAGYE. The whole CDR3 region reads CASSISDSAGYEQYF.

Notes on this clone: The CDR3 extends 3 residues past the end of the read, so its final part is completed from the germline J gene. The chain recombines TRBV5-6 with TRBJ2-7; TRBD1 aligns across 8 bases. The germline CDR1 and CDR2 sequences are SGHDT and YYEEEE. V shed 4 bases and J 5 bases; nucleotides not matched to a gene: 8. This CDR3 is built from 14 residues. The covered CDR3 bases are TGTGCCAGCAGCACGGACAGGGTCTTTGACGAG. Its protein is CASSTDRVFDE. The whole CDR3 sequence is CASSTDRVFDEQYF.

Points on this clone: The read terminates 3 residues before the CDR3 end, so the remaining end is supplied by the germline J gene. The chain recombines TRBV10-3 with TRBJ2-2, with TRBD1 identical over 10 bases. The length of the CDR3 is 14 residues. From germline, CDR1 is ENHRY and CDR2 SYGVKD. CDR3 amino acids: CAISDNRDRGKLFF. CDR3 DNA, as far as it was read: TGTGCCATCAGTGACAACCGGGACAGGGGCAAG.

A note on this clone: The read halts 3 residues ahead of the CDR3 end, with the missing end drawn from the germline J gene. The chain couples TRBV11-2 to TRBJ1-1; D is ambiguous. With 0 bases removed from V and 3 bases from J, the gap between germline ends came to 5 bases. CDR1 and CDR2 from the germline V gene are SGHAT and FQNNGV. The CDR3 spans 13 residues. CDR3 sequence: CASSLERYTEAFF. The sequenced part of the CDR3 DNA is TGTGCCAGCAGCTTAGAGAGGTACACTGAA.

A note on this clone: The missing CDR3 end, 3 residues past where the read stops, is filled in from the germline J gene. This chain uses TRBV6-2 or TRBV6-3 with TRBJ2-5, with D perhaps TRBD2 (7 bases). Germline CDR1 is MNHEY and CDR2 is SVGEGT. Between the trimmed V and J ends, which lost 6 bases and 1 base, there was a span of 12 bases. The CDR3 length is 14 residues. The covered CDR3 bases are TGTGCCAGCAGAGGGGGAGGGTTCCAAGAGACC. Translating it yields CASRGGGFQET. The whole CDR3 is CASRGGGFQETQYF.

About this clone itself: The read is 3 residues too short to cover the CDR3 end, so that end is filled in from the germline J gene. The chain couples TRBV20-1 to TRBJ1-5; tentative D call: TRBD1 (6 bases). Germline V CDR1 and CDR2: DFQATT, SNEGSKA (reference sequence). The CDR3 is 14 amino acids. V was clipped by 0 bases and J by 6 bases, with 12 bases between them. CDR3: CSARDPRGAQPQHF. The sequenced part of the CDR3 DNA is TGCAGTGCTAGAGATCCACGGGGGGCTCAGCCC.

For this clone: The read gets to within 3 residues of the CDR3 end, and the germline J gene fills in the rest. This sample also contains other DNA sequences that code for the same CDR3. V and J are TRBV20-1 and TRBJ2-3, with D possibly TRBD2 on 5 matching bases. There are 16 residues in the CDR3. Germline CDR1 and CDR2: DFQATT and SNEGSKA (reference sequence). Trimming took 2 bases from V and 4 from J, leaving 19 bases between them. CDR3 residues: CSARRPTTIAADTQYF. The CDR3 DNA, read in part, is TGCAGTGCTAGACGCCCTACGACTATCGCCGCAGATACG.

CDR3 DNA, as far as it was read: TGTGCCATCAGTGATCTTCCAAGACAGGGCGAACGGAATCAGCCC. Protein sequence: CAISDLPRQGERNQP. The entire CDR3 sequence reads CAISDLPRQGERNQPQHF. This chain uses TRBV10-3 with TRBJ1-5; 7 nucleotides agree with TRBD1. The read terminates 3 residues ahead of where the CDR3 ends, so the germline J gene completes it. This CDR3 comprises 18 residues. The germline V gene encodes CDR1 ENHRY and CDR2 SYGVKD. J lost 4 bases, V lost 3 bases, and 15 bases had no gene match.

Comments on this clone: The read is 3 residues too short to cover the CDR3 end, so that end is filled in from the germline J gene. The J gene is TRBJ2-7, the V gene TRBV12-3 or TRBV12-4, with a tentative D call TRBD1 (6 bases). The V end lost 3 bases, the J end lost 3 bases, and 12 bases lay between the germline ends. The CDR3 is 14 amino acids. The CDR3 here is CASSFGAGDYEQYF. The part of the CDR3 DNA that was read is TGTGCCAGCAGTTTTGGCGCAGGGGACTACGAG.

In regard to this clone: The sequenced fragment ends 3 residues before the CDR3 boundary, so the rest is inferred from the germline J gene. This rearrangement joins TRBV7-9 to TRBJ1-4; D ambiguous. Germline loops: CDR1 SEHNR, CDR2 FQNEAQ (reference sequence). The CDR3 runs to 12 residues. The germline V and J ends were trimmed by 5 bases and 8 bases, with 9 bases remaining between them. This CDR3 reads CASSLNGEKLFF. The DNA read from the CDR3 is TGTGCCAGCAGCCTCAACGGGGAAAAA.

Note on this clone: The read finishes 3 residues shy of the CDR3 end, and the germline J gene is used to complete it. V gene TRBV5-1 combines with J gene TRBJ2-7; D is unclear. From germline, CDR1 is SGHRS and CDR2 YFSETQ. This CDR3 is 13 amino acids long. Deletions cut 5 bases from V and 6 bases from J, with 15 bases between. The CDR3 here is CASSSQSASEQYF. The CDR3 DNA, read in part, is TGCGCCAGCAGTTCTCAATCAGCGAGCGAG.

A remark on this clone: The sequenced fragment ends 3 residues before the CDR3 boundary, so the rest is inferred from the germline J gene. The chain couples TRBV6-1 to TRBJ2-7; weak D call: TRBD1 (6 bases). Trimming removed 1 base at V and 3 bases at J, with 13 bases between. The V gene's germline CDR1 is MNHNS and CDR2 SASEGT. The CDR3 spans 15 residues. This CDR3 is CASSEGMGAGYEQYF. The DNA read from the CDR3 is TGTGCCAGCAGTGAAGGGATGGGGGCGGGCTACGAG.

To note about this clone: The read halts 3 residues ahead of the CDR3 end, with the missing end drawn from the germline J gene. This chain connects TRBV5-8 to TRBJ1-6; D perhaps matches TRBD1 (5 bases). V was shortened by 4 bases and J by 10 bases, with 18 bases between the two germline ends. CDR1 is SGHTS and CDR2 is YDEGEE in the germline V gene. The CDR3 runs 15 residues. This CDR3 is CASSPGVQGSSPLHF. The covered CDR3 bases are TGTGCCAGCAGCCCTGGGGTCCAGGGATCGTCACCC.

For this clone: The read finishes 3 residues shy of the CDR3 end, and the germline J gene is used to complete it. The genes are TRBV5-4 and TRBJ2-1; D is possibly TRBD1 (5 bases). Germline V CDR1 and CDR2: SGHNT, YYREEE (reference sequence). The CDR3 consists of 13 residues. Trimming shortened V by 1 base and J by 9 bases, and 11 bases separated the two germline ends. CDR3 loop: CASSLISQGEQFF. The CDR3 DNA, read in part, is TGTGCCAGCAGCTTGATTAGCCAGGGTGAG.

CDR3 bases read: TGCAGTGCTCGAAAGGGTCCGGGGGGGACCGCTTACAATGAG. It encodes CSARKGPGGTAYNE. From start to end, the CDR3 is CSARKGPGGTAYNEQFF. V is TRBV20-1 and J is TRBJ2-1; 8 bases are shared with TRBD2. Read data end 3 residues before the CDR3 end; the end is taken from the germline J gene. The CDR3 is made up of 17 amino acids. CDR1 and CDR2 (germline): DFQATT, SNEGSKA (reference sequence). Germline trimming cut 5 bases from V and 4 bases from J; bases unmatched to any gene: 16.

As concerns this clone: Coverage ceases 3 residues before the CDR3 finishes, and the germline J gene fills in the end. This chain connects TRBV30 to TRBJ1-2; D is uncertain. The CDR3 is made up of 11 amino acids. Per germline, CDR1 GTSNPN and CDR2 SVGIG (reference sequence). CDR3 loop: CAWSTLWGYTF. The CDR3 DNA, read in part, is TGTGCCTGGAGCACCCTATGGGGC.

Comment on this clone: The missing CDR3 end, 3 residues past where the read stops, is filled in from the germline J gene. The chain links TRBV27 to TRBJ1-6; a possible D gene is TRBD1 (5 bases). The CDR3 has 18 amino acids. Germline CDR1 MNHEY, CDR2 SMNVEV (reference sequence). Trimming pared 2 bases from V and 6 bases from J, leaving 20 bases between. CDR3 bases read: TGTGCCAGCAGTTTACTTACAGGAGTTTCCGGGTTTAATTCACCC. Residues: CASSLLTGVSGFNSP. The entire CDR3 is CASSLLTGVSGFNSPLHF.

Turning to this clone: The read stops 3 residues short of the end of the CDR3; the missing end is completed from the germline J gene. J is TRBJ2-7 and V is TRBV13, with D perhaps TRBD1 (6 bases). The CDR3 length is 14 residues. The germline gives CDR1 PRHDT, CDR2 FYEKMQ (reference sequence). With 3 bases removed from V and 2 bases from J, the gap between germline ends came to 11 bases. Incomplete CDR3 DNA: TGTGCCAGCAGCTTCCAGGACAGCCCCTACGAG. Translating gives CASSFQDSPYE. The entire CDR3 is CASSFQDSPYEQYF.

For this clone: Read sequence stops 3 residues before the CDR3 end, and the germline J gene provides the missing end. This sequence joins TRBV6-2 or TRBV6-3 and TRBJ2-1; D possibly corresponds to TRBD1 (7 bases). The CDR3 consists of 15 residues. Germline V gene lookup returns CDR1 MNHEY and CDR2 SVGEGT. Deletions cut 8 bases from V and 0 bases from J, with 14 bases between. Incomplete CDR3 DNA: TGTGCCAGCCGACTCAGGGGGGTCTCCTACAATGAG. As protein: CASRLRGVSYNE. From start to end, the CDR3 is CASRLRGVSYNEQFF.